This passage covers 7 T cell receptor beta chains from one sample sequenced in a study of blood T cell repertoires in COVID-19. TCRdb's copy holds only in-frame clones and misses some; the assay was immunoSEQ multiplex PCR. The table lists fewer than 300,000 clones, roughly 90% of them singletons. Input material: PBMCs or T cells enriched from blood (not recorded which). The receptors stem from a woman in her 30s who had recovered from COVID-19.

This clone was detected once. The J gene is TRBJ2-7, the V gene TRBV12-3 or TRBV12-4, with D possibly being TRBD1 (5 bases). The V and J ends lost 5 bases and 5 bases respectively, with 13 bases between them. CDR3 size: 13 residues. The CDR3: CASSQGVSNEQYF. CDR3 in DNA: TGTGCCAGCAGTCAAGGGGTATCCAACGAGCAGTACTTC.

The genes are TRBV9 and TRBJ1-2, with 7 bases lining up with TRBD1. This CDR3 is 15 amino acids long. The germline CDR1 and CDR2 sequences are SGDLS and YYNGEE. With 4 bases clipped from V and 1 base from J, the junction kept 7 bases outside the gene matches. CDR3 DNA sequence: TGTGCCAGCAGCTCCCGGACAGGTGATAACTATGGCTACACCTTC. This codes for CASSSRTGDNYGYTF.

Comments on this clone: At one end the junction does not follow the germline gene, possibly because of a read error. V is TRBV28 and J is TRBJ2-7, with 11 positions matching TRBD1. This CDR3 region has 12 residues. In germline, CDR1 is MDHEN, CDR2 SYDVKM. This CDR3 reads CASSPPAGTGGF. CDR3 coding DNA: TGTGCCAGCAGTCCCCCTGCCGGGACAGGGGGCTTC.

V gene TRBV6-2 or TRBV6-3 combines with J gene TRBJ2-2; 8 bases agree with TRBD2. The CDR3 extends over 15 amino acids. Germline lookup yields CDR1 MNHEY and CDR2 SVGEGT. The V gene end was trimmed by 2 bases and the J gene end by 4 bases; junction bases not matched to a gene: 3. CDR3 nucleotide sequence: TGTGCCAGCAGTTACCTTCGGGAGGGCACCGGGGAGCTGTTTTTT. Translated, it gives CASSYLREGTGELFF.

The CDR3 nucleotides read TGTGCCAGCAGCCAAATCGCGATCCTTAATGAAAAACTGTTTTTT. This sequence encodes CASSQIAILNEKLFF. J is TRBJ1-4 and V is TRBV3-1 (or the pseudogene TRBV3-2), with D uncertain. The CDR3 totals 15 residues. From germline, CDR1 is LGHDT and CDR2 YNNKEL (reference sequence). Trimming cost V 2 bases and J 4 bases, with 11 bases left between them.

This chain joins TRBV28 and TRBJ2-1; D unclear. V lost 3 bases, J lost 8 bases, and 2 bases lay in between. The CDR3 covers 10 residues. Germline V gene sequence: CDR1 MDHEN, CDR2 SYDVKM. The CDR3 nucleotides are TGTGCCAGCAGTTTCGATGAGCAGTTCTTC. This encodes CASSFDEQFF.

The chain employs TRBV6-6 and TRBJ1-3, with a weak D call TRBD1 (5 bases). The CDR3 sequence is 15 residues long. Germline CDR1 and CDR2: MNHNY and SVGAGI (reference sequence). V dropped 1 base and J dropped 2 bases, with 9 bases sitting between them. The CDR3 sequence: CASSYLGGAGNTIYF. Here the CDR3 DNA reads TGTGCCAGCAGTTACTTGGGGGGAGCTGGAAACACCATATATTTT.